The T cell receptor (beta chain) described here comes from a study of shared clonotypes between healthy human individuals. A CD45RA+ naive subset and a CD45RA-negative memory subset were split from CD4+ cells. The CDR3 has 15 amino acids. To note about this clone: Its antigen remains unknown.

Original methodology: Junction-only immunoSEQ data arrived without quality scores, meaning filtering differed. Using immunoSEQ multiplex PCR, the repertoire was profiled, and TCRdb retains in-frame clones only, with some absent. V and J calls and clone size follow that table, whereas D and trimming were derived from the DNA. Among roughly 1,600,000 clones listed, less than 99% were seen once. Findings and limits, study-wide: Only blood was sampled; tissue repertoires likely differ. Clonotypes not shared had lower generation probabilities than those common to all four donors.

Sequencing was done on a sample of naive CD4+ T cells sorted from blood. As to subset: CD45RA+ positively selected. The V call is TRBV21-1, the J call TRBJ2-7; no DNA check was done on the table's D call, TRBD1. TRBV21-1 is a pseudogene. This clonotype was sampled from a young man in good health. The chain's CDR3 is CASSKSSQGDYEQYF. CDR3 in DNA: TGTGCCAGCAGCAAAAGTTCCCAGGGGGACTACGAGCAGTACTTC.